Each of the 11 T cell receptor beta chains below was sequenced from the same sample in a study of siplizumab effects on memory and regulatory T cells. The assay was immunoSEQ multiplex PCR, and TCRdb's table has in-frame clones only and misses some. The sample holds about 100,000 clones, about 93% seen once. The sample taken for sequencing was non-Treg CD4+ T cells sorted from blood. The receptors were sampled from a human donor in good health.

The chain combines TRBV14 with TRBJ1-1, with 7 bases identical to TRBD1. The CDR3 is made up of 15 amino acids. V gave up 6 bases and J gave up 2 bases; unmatched junction bases: 9. Germline values: CDR1 SGHDN, CDR2 FVKESK. The CDR3 here is CASRLSGQVNTEAFF. Here the CDR3 DNA reads TGTGCCAGCAGGCTTAGCGGACAGGTTAACACTGAAGCTTTCTTT.

The chain couples TRBV5-1 to TRBJ2-5, with TRBD2 as a possible D gene (6 bases). Trimming left V 0 bases short and J 5 bases short, with 14 bases between. CDR1 and CDR2 from the germline V gene are SGHRS and YFSETQ. CDR3 size: 15 residues. The CDR3: CASSLGQTGVETQYF. CDR3 in DNA: TGCGCCAGCAGCTTGGGACAGACGGGAGTTGAGACCCAGTACTTC.

This clone showed up just a few times. The chain is built from TRBV4-2 and TRBJ1-1, with D perhaps TRBD1 (6 bases). The germline V gene encodes CDR1 LGHNA and CDR2 YNFKEQ. The CDR3 length is 15 residues. V lost 1 base to trimming and J lost 5 bases, with 14 bases between them. CDR3 loop: CASSQVTQGETEAFF. CDR3 bases: TGTGCCAGCAGCCAAGTAACACAGGGCGAGACTGAAGCTTTCTTT.

The chain combines TRBV5-6 with TRBJ2-5; D tentatively reads TRBD1 or TRBD2 (6 bases each). V lost 0 bases, J lost 3 bases, and 9 bases lay in between. The CDR3 consists of 14 residues. Germline V gene lookup returns CDR1 SGHDT and CDR2 YYEEEE. CDR3 in DNA: TGTGCCAGCAGCTTGGCGAGGGGGGAAGAGACCCAGTACTTC. Its translation is CASSLARGEETQYF. The whole variable domain, remainder taken from reference TRBV5-6 and TRBJ2-5, is DAGVTQSPTHLIKTRGQQVTLRCSPKSGHDTVSWYQQALGQGPQFIFQYYEEEERQRGNFPDRFSGHQFPNYSSELNVNALLLGDSALYLCASSLARGEETQYFGPGTRLLVL.

The chain has TRBV2 and TRBJ2-1; 10 bases align to TRBD2. Germline loops: CDR1 SNHLY, CDR2 FYNNEI. The CDR3 runs to 14 residues. J lost 7 bases, V lost 3 bases, and 3 bases had no gene match. The CDR3 here is CASSESSGRNEQFF. The CDR3 nucleotides are TGTGCCAGCAGTGAGTCTAGCGGGAGAAATGAGCAGTTCTTC. Together with reference TRBV2 and TRBJ2-1, the CDR3 gives the full variable domain: EPEVTQTPSHQVTQMGQEVILRCVPISNHLYFYWYRQILGQKVEFLVSFYNNEISEKSEIFDDQFSVERPDGSNFTLKIRSTKLEDSAMYFCASSESSGRNEQFFGPGTRLTVL.

The V and J genes are TRBV30 and TRBJ1-2, with unresolved D. The CDR3 spans 16 residues. Trimming removed 0 bases from V and 4 bases from J, with 18 bases in between. Germline values: CDR1 GTSNPN, CDR2 SVGIG (reference sequence). DNA for the CDR3: TGTGCCTGGAGTGTAATGATGGAGTATCCAAGCTATGGCTACACCTTC. This codes for CAWSVMMEYPSYGYTF.

The genes are TRBV5-1 and TRBJ1-1; D remains unclear. The CDR3 covers 14 residues. V lost 4 bases to trimming and J lost 0 bases, with 10 bases between them. Germline assignment: CDR1 SGHRS and CDR2 YFSETQ. This CDR3 reads CASSPGILNTEAFF. CDR3 sequence (DNA): TGCGCCAGCAGCCCCGGGATACTGAACACTGAAGCTTTCTTT. The whole variable domain, remainder taken from reference TRBV5-1 and TRBJ1-1, is KAGVTQTPRYLIKTRGQQVTLSCSPISGHRSVSWYQQTPGQGLQFLFEYFSETQRNKGNFPGRFSGRQFSNSRSEMNVSTLELGDSALYLCASSPGILNTEAFFGQGTRLTVV.

The genes are TRBV19 and TRBJ2-3, with 7 nucleotides matching TRBD2. The CDR3 is 16 amino acids. V gave up 4 bases and J gave up 4 bases; unmatched junction bases: 11. The V gene's germline CDR1 is LNHDA and CDR2 SQIVND (reference sequence). The CDR3 reads CASSTRDYLRPDTQYF. The CDR3 nucleotides read TGTGCCAGTAGTACGCGGGACTACCTTCGACCAGATACGCAGTATTTT.

The J gene is TRBJ2-1, the V gene TRBV12-5, with 10 bases identical to TRBD2. Germline CDR1 reads LGHNT; CDR2 reads FRNRAP. There are 13 residues in the CDR3. V lost 6 bases, J lost 6 bases, and 2 bases stayed unmatched. The CDR3 DNA sequence: TGTGCTAGTGGACTAGCGGGGCTCAATGAGCAGTTCTTC. Translation gives CASGLAGLNEQFF.

This clone has just one count. The rearrangement links TRBV28 to TRBJ1-3; 9 positions agree with TRBD1. The CDR3 runs 15 residues. The germline gives CDR1 MDHEN, CDR2 SYDVKM. Trimming removed 3 bases from V and 7 bases from J; junction bases left unmatched: 7. This CDR3 reads CASSFSGTGRNTIYF. The CDR3 DNA is TGTGCCAGCAGTTTCTCCGGGACAGGGCGCAACACCATATATTTT. Full variable domain (remainder filled in from reference TRBV28 and TRBJ1-3): DVKVTQSSRYLVKRTGEKVFLECVQDMDHENMFWYRQDPGLGLRLIYFSYDVKMKEKGDIPEGYSVSREKKERFSLILESASTNQTSMYLCASSFSGTGRNTIYFGEGSWLTVV.

CDR3 sequence reads: CASSPQGASYNEQFF. CDR3 sequence (DNA): TGTGCCAGCAGCCCCCAGGGGGCTTCCTACAATGAGCAGTTCTTC. J is TRBJ2-1 and V is TRBV14; TRBD1 matches 8 bases. Trimming at V came to 4 bases and at J to 1 base, leaving 3 bases not matched to a gene. CDR1 is SGHDN, CDR2 FVKESK, per germline. The CDR3 totals 15 residues.